These 5 T cell receptor beta chains originate from one sample sequenced in a study of T cell responses to AZD1222 COVID-19 vaccine. Clones were read by immunoSEQ multiplex PCR, and TCRdb kept only the in-frame ones, dropping some. The sample comprises some 120,000 clones, roughly 86% of which are singletons, and approximately 4.8% rests with the top ten. The input for sequencing was peripheral blood, taken on day 0 of AZD1222 vaccination. The source of these receptors is an adult in good health.

The CDR3 DNA is TGTGCCAGCAGTGAAGTGCAAGGGAAATCCTACGAGCAGTACTTC. As protein: CASSEVQGKSYEQYF. The chain recombines TRBV6-1 with TRBJ2-7; no clear D gene. This CDR3 region has 15 residues. In germline, CDR1 is MNHNS, CDR2 SASEGT. V was shortened by 1 base and J by 1 base, with 11 bases between the two germline ends.

The chain joins TRBV20-1 to TRBJ1-6; D unclear. Trimming took 2 bases from V and 11 from J, leaving 4 bases between them. The germline V gene has CDR1 DFQATT and CDR2 SNEGSKA (reference sequence). The CDR3 is 10 residues long. As DNA, the CDR3 is TGCAGTGCTAGACTCACACCCCTCCACTTT. Encoded protein: CSARLTPLHF.

The rearrangement links TRBV30 to TRBJ2-7; 8 nucleotides line up with TRBD2. The CDR3 covers 12 residues. The germline V gene encodes CDR1 GTSNPN and CDR2 SVGIG (reference sequence). V was clipped by 0 bases and J by 7 bases; unmatched bases: 2. The CDR3 sequence is CAWSVPGGEQYF. CDR3 DNA: TGTGCCTGGAGTGTACCGGGGGGGGAGCAGTACTTC.

The rearrangement links TRBV5-1 to TRBJ1-1; D call uncertain. V dropped 4 bases and J dropped 5 bases, with 18 bases sitting between them. The CDR3 spans 15 residues. The V gene's germline CDR1 is SGHRS and CDR2 YFSETQ. This CDR3 reads CASSVNQAGGTEAFF. The CDR3 bases are TGCGCCAGCAGCGTAAACCAGGCAGGTGGAACTGAAGCTTTCTTT.

V and J are TRBV18 and TRBJ1-1; 12 positions agree with TRBD1. CDR3 length: 20 residues. Trimming at V came to 1 base and at J to 0 bases, leaving 12 bases not matched to a gene. Germline V gene lookup returns CDR1 KGHSH and CDR2 LQKENI. DNA for the CDR3: TGTGCCAGCTCACCACTACAATCCGGGACAGGGGGCACTTTGAACACTGAAGCTTTCTTT. As protein: CASSPLQSGTGGTLNTEAFF.